This T cell receptor (beta chain) was sequenced during a study of T cell changes during pregnancy in multiple sclerosis. This CDR3 is built from 14 residues. Germline V gene data show CDR1 as SNHLY and CDR2 as FYNNEI. Trimming at V came to 7 bases and at J to 6 bases, leaving 7 bases not matched to a gene. Assay: immunoSEQ multiplex PCR; the TCRdb copy retains only in-frame clones and omits some. The top ten clones hold about 0.78% of a sample with approximately 89,000 clones, approximately 94% of them seen once. Material: peripheral blood, obtained in the third trimester of pregnancy. J is TRBJ2-1 and V is TRBV2; 9 bases are shared with TRBD2. This TCR was recovered from a female donor with multiple sclerosis, enrolled in a pregnancy study. CDR3 in amino acids: CASKTTSGSNEQFF. DNA of the CDR3: TGTGCCAGCAAAACGACTAGCGGTTCCAATGAGCAGTTCTTC.